These 32 T cell receptor beta chains share one sample of origin, sequenced in a study of shared clonotypes between healthy human individuals. CD8 cells regarded as naive lacked CD45RO, were positively chosen for CCR7, and omitted terminally differentiated effector memory CD45RA+ cells. Measured with immunoSEQ multiplex PCR; TCRdb has only the in-frame clones, and not every one. The sample holds around 1,900,000 clones, around 95% seen once. Sample: naive CD8+ T cells from PBMCs. Receptor source: a man aged 18-30 years in good health. Some clones in this sample may be carry-over from other donors' samples.

This rearrangement joins TRBV4-2 to TRBJ2-7; 9 nucleotides agree with TRBD2. The CDR3 has 15 amino acids. The V and J ends lost 5 bases and 3 bases, in that order; junction bases with no gene match: 8. Germline CDR1 and CDR2: LGHNA and YNFKEQ. The DNA for the CDR3 is TGTGCCAGCAGCTTGAAGCGGGAGGTGGGCTACGAGCAGTACTTC. As protein: CASSLKREVGYEQYF.

The V gene is TRBV5-6, the J gene TRBJ1-3; D gene uncertain. V shed 4 bases and J shed 4 bases, with 12 bases lying between them. From germline, CDR1 is SGHDT and CDR2 YYEEEE. This CDR3 has 14 amino acids. The CDR3 region is CASSRPHRGNTIYF. In DNA, the CDR3 is TGTGCCAGCAGCCGCCCGCATCGCGGAAACACCATATATTTT.

The chain recombines TRBV7-9 with TRBJ2-1; D call uncertain. Looked up from germline, CDR1 is SEHNR and CDR2 is FQNEAQ (reference sequence). The CDR3 length is 16 residues. The ends were cut back, 5 bases at V and 0 bases at J, with 14 bases in the middle. CDR3 loop: CASSPPLRASYNEQFF. The CDR3 DNA reads as TGTGCCAGCAGCCCCCCCCTACGCGCCTCCTACAATGAGCAGTTCTTC.

The chain recombines TRBV11-2 with TRBJ2-1; no firm D call. CDR1 and CDR2 (germline): SGHAT, FQNNGV. Trimming removed 0 bases at V and 6 bases at J, with 12 bases between. The CDR3 extends over 15 amino acids. The CDR3 reads CASSLDPENLNEQFF. The CDR3 DNA is TGTGCCAGCAGCTTAGATCCGGAGAATCTCAATGAGCAGTTCTTC.

Comments on this clone: The same CDR3 arises from other DNA sequences in this sample as well. The V and J genes are TRBV27 and TRBJ1-5; D is uncertain. Germline CDR1 MNHEY, CDR2 SMNVEV (reference sequence). V dropped 0 bases and J dropped 2 bases, with 2 bases sitting between them. The CDR3 has 13 amino acids. For the CDR3, the DNA is TGTGCCAGCAGTTTATCCGGCAATCAGCCCCAGCATTTT. It codes for CASSLSGNQPQHF.

The gene calls are TRBV5-1 and TRBJ2-1, with D tentatively TRBD2 (5 bases). This CDR3 has 14 residues. Germline CDR1 is SGHRS and CDR2 is YFSETQ. V was pared by 1 base and J by 6 bases, with 11 bases between. CDR3 nucleotide sequence: TGCGCCAGCAGCTTGAGCGGCCCCGGCAATGAGCAGTTCTTC. Translated, it gives CASSLSGPGNEQFF.

V gene TRBV6-1 combines with J gene TRBJ1-5; a possible D gene is TRBD1 (5 bases). Germline CDR1 reads MNHNS; CDR2 reads SASEGT. The V gene lost 8 bases and the J gene lost 0 bases, with 14 bases spanning the gap. This CDR3 has 15 residues. The CDR3 is CASRIGHYSNQPQHF. The CDR3 DNA follows: TGTGCCAGCCGAATCGGACATTATAGCAATCAGCCCCAGCATTTT.

J is TRBJ2-1 and V is TRBV19; possibly TRBD1 or TRBD2 for D (7 bases each). Germline loops: CDR1 LNHDA, CDR2 SQIVND (reference sequence). This CDR3 comprises 13 residues. Trimming took 10 bases from V and 8 from J, leaving 18 bases between them. CDR3 region: CATLGRGRDEQFF. CDR3 DNA sequence: TGTGCCACCCTCGGCAGGGGGAGGGATGAGCAGTTCTTC.

V gene TRBV6-6 combines with J gene TRBJ2-7, with D possibly TRBD2 on 6 matching bases. Germline V gene lookup returns CDR1 MNHNY and CDR2 SVGAGI (reference sequence). The CDR3 contains 12 residues. Trimming removed 11 bases at V and 4 bases at J, with 15 bases between. The CDR3 protein is CAAQEGRYEQYF. CDR3 nucleotides: TGTGCCGCACAAGAAGGGAGGTACGAGCAGTACTTC.

The chain couples TRBV5-1 to TRBJ2-4, with D possibly matching TRBD1 (6 bases). The germline V gene has CDR1 SGHRS and CDR2 YFSETQ. V lost 5 bases and J lost 3, with 12 bases in between. The CDR3 consists of 14 residues. CDR3 amino acids: CASRSEGVKNIQYF. For the CDR3, the DNA is TGCGCCAGCAGATCTGAGGGGGTCAAAAACATTCAGTACTTC. Based on the CDR3 plus reference TRBV5-1 and TRBJ2-4, the full variable domain is KAGVTQTPRYLIKTRGQQVTLSCSPISGHRSVSWYQQTPGQGLQFLFEYFSETQRNKGNFPGRFSGRQFSNSRSEMNVSTLELGDSALYLCASRSEGVKNIQYFGAGTRLSVL.

The chain couples TRBV30 to TRBJ1-4, with 9 bases identical to TRBD1. Looked up from germline, CDR1 is GTSNPN and CDR2 is SVGIG (reference sequence). V lost 2 bases to trimming and J lost 3 bases; unmatched junction nucleotides: 7. The CDR3 runs 16 residues. CDR3 sequence: CAWSPRTGAANEKLFF. CDR3 in DNA: TGTGCCTGGAGTCCGCGGACAGGGGCTGCTAATGAAAAACTGTTTTTT.

The CDR3 protein is CASSHTGLANYEQYF. In DNA form, the CDR3 reads TGCGCCAGCAGCCACACGGGACTAGCGAACTACGAGCAGTACTTC. J is TRBJ2-7 and V is TRBV4-1; 10 bases align to TRBD2. Germline loops: CDR1 MGHRA, CDR2 YSYEKL. CDR3 length equals 15 residues. J was trimmed by 3 bases and V by 3 bases; bases with no gene match: 5.

This chain links TRBV27 with TRBJ2-6; 11 nucleotides match TRBD2. Germline V gene data show CDR1 as MNHEY and CDR2 as SMNVEV (reference sequence). Trimming removed 10 bases from V and 3 bases from J; junction bases left unmatched: 11. The CDR3 is made up of 17 amino acids. The CDR3 DNA reads TGTGCCACCTCGGGACTAGCGGTAGACGGTGGGGCCAACGTCCTGACTTTC. Its protein is CATSGLAVDGGANVLTF.

The chain joins TRBV19 to TRBJ1-5; the match to TRBD1 covers 9 bases. CDR3 length: 15 residues. From germline, CDR1 is LNHDA and CDR2 SQIVND (reference sequence). After removal of 5 bases from V and 5 bases from J, the junction contained 7 bases not matched to a gene. The CDR3 here is CASSAGTGPYQPQHF. DNA for the CDR3: TGTGCCAGTAGTGCCGGGACAGGGCCTTATCAGCCCCAGCATTTT.

This chain uses TRBV27 with TRBJ1-2, with a possible D match to TRBD1 (6 bases). V shed 8 bases and J shed 4 bases, with 17 bases lying between them. Germline V gene sequence: CDR1 MNHEY, CDR2 SMNVEV (reference sequence). The CDR3 totals 14 residues. CDR3 in amino acids: CASGYPGHPYGYTF. In DNA form, the CDR3 reads TGTGCCAGCGGATACCCGGGACACCCCTATGGCTACACCTTC.

This chain connects TRBV7-9 to TRBJ2-1; 12 nucleotides align to TRBD2. Germline assignment: CDR1 SEHNR and CDR2 FQNEAQ (reference sequence). With 5 bases clipped from V and 8 bases from J, the junction kept 16 bases outside the gene matches. This CDR3 region has 18 residues. CDR3 DNA sequence: TGTGCCAGCAGCCCCCCCGGACCTAGCGGGAGGGCCGGCTATGAGCAGTTCTTC. It specifies CASSPPGPSGRAGYEQFF.

DNA for the CDR3: TGTGCCAGTAGTATAGTCAGGGATCTGCAGCCCCAGCATTTT. Translating it yields CASSIVRDLQPQHF. The chain joins TRBV19 to TRBJ1-5, with a possible D match to TRBD1 (5 bases). Trimming stripped 1 base from V and 7 bases from J, with 11 bases between. Germline values: CDR1 LNHDA, CDR2 SQIVND (reference sequence). The CDR3 consists of 14 residues.

Only one count was recorded for this clone. This sequence joins TRBV29-1 and TRBJ2-5; possible D gene TRBD1, 6 bases. Near its end, the DNA agrees better with TRBJ2-7, so the J call may be wrong. The germline gives CDR1 SQVTM, CDR2 ANQGSEA. This CDR3 has 12 residues. This CDR3 is CSAQVGAYEQYF. CDR3 in DNA: TGCAGCGCCCAGGTGGGGGCGTACGAGCAGTACTTC.

CDR3 DNA: TGCGCCAGCAGCCCGGACAGGGCAGATACGCAGTATTTT. Its protein is CASSPDRADTQYF. The chain has TRBV4-3 and TRBJ2-3; 8 nucleotides align to TRBD1. The CDR3 sequence is 13 residues long. J lost 4 bases, V lost 4 bases, and 1 base had no gene match. Germline CDR1 is LGHNA and CDR2 is YSLEER.

In its sample, this clone was seen a few times. The chain couples TRBV9 to TRBJ1-1, with D uncertain. V lost 1 base and J lost 4, with 8 bases in between. CDR3 size: 13 residues. The germline V gene encodes CDR1 SGDLS and CDR2 YYNGEE. The CDR3 coding sequence is TGTGCCAGCAGCGTATTATCTGGCACTGAAGCTTTCTTT. Translated, it gives CASSVLSGTEAFF. Full variable domain (missing parts from reference TRBV9 and TRBJ1-1): DSGVTQTPKHLITATGQRVTLRCSPRSGDLSVYWYQQSLDQGLQFLIQYYNGEERAKGNILERFSAQQFPDLHSELNLSSLELGDSALYFCASSVLSGTEAFFGQGTRLTVV.

V and J are TRBV19 and TRBJ1-2, with D maybe TRBD1 (6 bases). The CDR3 totals 15 residues. CDR1 is LNHDA and CDR2 is SQIVND in the germline V gene (reference sequence). The V gene lost 5 bases and the J gene lost 3 bases, with 16 bases spanning the gap. This CDR3 reads CASSFKQGWDYGYTF. For the CDR3, the DNA is TGTGCCAGTAGTTTTAAACAGGGATGGGACTATGGCTACACCTTC.

The CDR3 DNA follows: TGTGCCACCGGACCGCAGGTCGACGAGCAGTACTTC. Its translation: CATGPQVDEQYF. V and J are TRBV28 and TRBJ2-7; D ambiguous. There are 12 residues in the CDR3. Trimming took 10 bases from V and 5 from J, leaving 15 bases between them. Looked up from germline, CDR1 is MDHEN and CDR2 is SYDVKM.

Concerning this clone: The sample contains more than one DNA sequence encoding this CDR3. The V call is TRBV10-1, the J call TRBJ2-7, with D perhaps TRBD2 (5 bases). The CDR3 sequence is 13 residues long. Germline V gives CDR1 WNHNN, CDR2 SYGVQD (reference sequence). V was trimmed by 0 bases and J by 3 bases, leaving 6 bases between them. The CDR3 DNA reads TGCGCCAGCAGTGAGTCGGGGAGCTACGAGCAGTACTTC. It encodes CASSESGSYEQYF.

The chain couples TRBV5-4 to TRBJ2-1; 7 bases match TRBD1. Per germline, CDR1 SGHNT and CDR2 YYREEE (reference sequence). The CDR3 sequence is 15 residues long. V was clipped by 0 bases and J by 2 bases; unmatched bases: 2. CDR3: CASSLDRGPYNEQFF. Here the CDR3 DNA reads TGTGCCAGCAGCTTGGACAGGGGCCCCTACAATGAGCAGTTCTTC.

This clone was seen only a few times. The gene calls are TRBV25-1 and TRBJ1-1; D gene unclear. Germline CDR1 MGHDK, CDR2 SYGVNS. CDR3 length: 12 residues. V shed 6 bases and J shed 4 bases, with 9 bases lying between them. The CDR3 sequence: CASRTSGTEAFF. CDR3 sequence (DNA): TGTGCCAGCAGGACGAGTGGCACTGAAGCTTTCTTT.

In regard to this clone: In the same sample, other DNA sequences code for this CDR3. The chain carries TRBV7-9 and TRBJ1-5; D gene unclear. Germline CDR1 SEHNR, CDR2 FQNEAQ (reference sequence). This CDR3 comprises 13 residues. V was pared by 4 bases and J by 4 bases, with 8 bases between. The chain's CDR3 is CASSSRGNQPQHF. The CDR3 region has the DNA TGTGCCAGCAGCTCACGAGGGAATCAGCCCCAGCATTTT.

Of note for this clone: The sample carries other DNA sequences with the same CDR3. The chain uses TRBV10-3 and TRBJ2-3; D gene unclear. This CDR3 contains 12 residues. Trimming cost V 0 bases and J 2 bases, with 0 bases left between them. The germline V gene has CDR1 ENHRY and CDR2 SYGVKD. CDR3 sequence reads: CAISESTDTQYF. For the CDR3, the DNA is TGTGCCATCAGTGAGTCCACAGATACGCAGTATTTT.

CDR3 DNA sequence: TGTGCCAGCAGTAGCGGGACTCGAAACACCGGGGAGCTGTTTTTT. Its protein product is CASSSGTRNTGELFF. The chain joins TRBV28 to TRBJ2-2, with 7 nucleotides matching TRBD2. The CDR3 sequence is 15 residues long. Germline V gene lookup returns CDR1 MDHEN and CDR2 SYDVKM. V was clipped by 5 bases and J by 2 bases; unmatched bases: 5.

As to this clone: With a much larger clone just one base away, this may be a read error. In the same sample, other DNA sequences code for this CDR3. The chain has TRBV9 and TRBJ2-1; no clear D. V was cut by 0 bases and J by 6 bases, with 4 bases left in between. Germline CDR1 and CDR2: SGDLS and YYNGEE. The CDR3 is made up of 12 amino acids. CDR3 sequence (DNA): TGTGCCAGCAGCGTAGCCTCCAATGAGCAGTTCTTC. Translating gives CASSVASNEQFF.

The gene calls are TRBV10-3 and TRBJ1-4, with 7 bases that match TRBD1. The CDR3 has 14 amino acids. V lost 8 bases, J lost 3 bases, and 6 bases stayed unmatched. Germline lookup yields CDR1 ENHRY and CDR2 SYGVKD. The CDR3, as DNA: TGTGCCATCCGGGAGGGGGCTTCTAATGAAAAACTGTTTTTT. Amino acids: CAIREGASNEKLFF.

J is TRBJ1-2 and V is TRBV4-1; D call uncertain. Germline lookup yields CDR1 MGHRA and CDR2 YSYEKL. CDR3 size: 11 residues. Trimming took 0 bases from V and 10 from J, leaving 6 bases between them. The chain's CDR3 is CASSQENFYTF. In DNA, the CDR3 is TGCGCCAGCAGCCAAGAGAATTTCTACACCTTC.

This clone was picked up a small number of times. The chain employs TRBV9 and TRBJ2-1; 7 bases are a match to TRBD2. Germline assignment: CDR1 SGDLS and CDR2 YYNGEE. The V segment lost 1 base and the J segment 15 bases; nucleotides outside the gene matches: 7. The CDR3 sequence is 12 residues long. CDR3 sequence (DNA): TGTGCCAGCAGCGTACAGGCGGGAGAGTTGTTCTTC. Its translation is CASSVQAGELFF.